This T cell receptor (beta chain) was identified in a study of blood T cells in healthy people across ages. The second PCR ran about 6 to 12 cycles with a sample-barcoded 5' primer and J-beta primers. With 12 random nucleotides, a template-switch adaptor tagged each individual cDNA molecule. A single record per CDR3 protein comes from TCRdb applying MiXCR to the 5' RACE reads. Counted here are about 2 million distinct CDR3 sequences, around 50% occurring once; the ten biggest clones make up 2.1%. V lost 5 bases to trimming and J lost 9 bases, with 13 bases between them. This CDR3 contains 12 residues. Germline assignment: CDR1 SGHTA and CDR2 FQGNSA. Comments on this clonotype: Its antigen is not identified.

Aged roughly 6 to 90, donors were systemically healthy Caucasians from Russia. Samples each had at least 6 micrograms of total RNA extracted. Study-wide results and caveats: Donor CMV status, an unknown factor, possibly confounded changes in expanded clonotypes.

Sequenced material: blood. The J gene is TRBJ2-5, the V gene TRBV7-2; D gene ambiguous. The clonotype was recovered from a woman aged 40-49 years in good health. The CDR3 spells CASSEPLRAQYF. DNA for the CDR3: TGTGCCAGCAGCGAACCCTTGAGAGCCCAGTACTTC.